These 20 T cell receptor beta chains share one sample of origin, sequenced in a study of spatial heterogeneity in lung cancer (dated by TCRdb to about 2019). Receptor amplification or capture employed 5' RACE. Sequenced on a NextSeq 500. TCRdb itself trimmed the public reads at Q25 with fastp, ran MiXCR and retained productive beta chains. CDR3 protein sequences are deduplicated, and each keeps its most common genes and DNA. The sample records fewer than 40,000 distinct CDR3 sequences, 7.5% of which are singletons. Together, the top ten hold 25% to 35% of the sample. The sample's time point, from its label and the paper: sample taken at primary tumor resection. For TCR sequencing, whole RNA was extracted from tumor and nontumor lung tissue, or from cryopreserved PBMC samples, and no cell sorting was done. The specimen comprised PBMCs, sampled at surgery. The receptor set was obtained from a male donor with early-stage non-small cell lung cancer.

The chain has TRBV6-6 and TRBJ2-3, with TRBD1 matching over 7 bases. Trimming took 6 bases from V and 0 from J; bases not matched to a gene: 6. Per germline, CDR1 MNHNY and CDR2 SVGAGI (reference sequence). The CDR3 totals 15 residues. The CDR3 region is CASSPQGSSTDTQYF. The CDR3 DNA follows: TGTGCCAGCAGCCCACAGGGGAGCAGCACAGATACGCAGTATTTT.

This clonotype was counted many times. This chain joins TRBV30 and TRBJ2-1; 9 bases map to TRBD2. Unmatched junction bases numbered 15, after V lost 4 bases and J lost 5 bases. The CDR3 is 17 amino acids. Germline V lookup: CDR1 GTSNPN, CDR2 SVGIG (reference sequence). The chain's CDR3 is CAWTQPTGLARNNEQFF. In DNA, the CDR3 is TGTGCCTGGACCCAACCAACCGGACTAGCGAGAAACAATGAGCAGTTCTTC. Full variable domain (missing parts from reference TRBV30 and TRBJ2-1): SQTIHQWPATLVQPVGSPLSLECTVEGTSNPNLYWYRQAAGRGLQLLFYSVGIGQISSEVPQNLSASRPQDRQFILSSKKLLLSDSGFYLCAWTQPTGLARNNEQFFGPGTRLTVL.

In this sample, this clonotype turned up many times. CDR3 amino acids: CSGRQGDEKLFF. CDR3 nucleotides: TGCAGCGGAAGACAGGGAGATGAAAAACTGTTTTTT. The V and J genes are TRBV29-1 and TRBJ1-4, with TRBD1 matching over 7 bases. Germline V gives CDR1 SQVTM, CDR2 ANQGSEA. This CDR3 comprises 12 residues. V lost 7 bases and J lost 6; bases outside the gene matches: 5.

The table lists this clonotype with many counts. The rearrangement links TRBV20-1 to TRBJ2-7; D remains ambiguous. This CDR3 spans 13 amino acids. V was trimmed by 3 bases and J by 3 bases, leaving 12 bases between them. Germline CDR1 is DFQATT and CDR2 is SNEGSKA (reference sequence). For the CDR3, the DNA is TGCAGTGCTAGTGCGCCAGGAGTCTACGAGCAGTACTTC. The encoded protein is CSASAPGVYEQYF.

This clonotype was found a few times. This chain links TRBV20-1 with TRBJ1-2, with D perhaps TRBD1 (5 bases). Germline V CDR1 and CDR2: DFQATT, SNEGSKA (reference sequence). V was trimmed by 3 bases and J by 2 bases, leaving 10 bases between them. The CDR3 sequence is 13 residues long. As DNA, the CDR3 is TGCAGTGCTAGGTGGGGGAACAACTATGGCTACACCTTC. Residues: CSARWGNNYGYTF.

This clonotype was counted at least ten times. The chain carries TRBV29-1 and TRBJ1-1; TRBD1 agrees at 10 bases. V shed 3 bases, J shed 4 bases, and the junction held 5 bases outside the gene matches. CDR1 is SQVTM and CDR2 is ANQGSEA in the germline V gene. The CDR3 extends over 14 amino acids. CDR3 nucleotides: TGCAGCGTTGAGAGGACAGGGGGGGCCACTGAAGCTTTCTTT. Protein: CSVERTGGATEAFF.

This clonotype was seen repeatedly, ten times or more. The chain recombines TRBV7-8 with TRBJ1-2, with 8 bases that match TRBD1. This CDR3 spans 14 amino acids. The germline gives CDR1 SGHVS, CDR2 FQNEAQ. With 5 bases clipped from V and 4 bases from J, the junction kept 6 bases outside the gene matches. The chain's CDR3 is CASSPRTGRYGYTF. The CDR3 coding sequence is TGTGCCAGCAGCCCTAGGACAGGGCGCTATGGCTACACCTTC.

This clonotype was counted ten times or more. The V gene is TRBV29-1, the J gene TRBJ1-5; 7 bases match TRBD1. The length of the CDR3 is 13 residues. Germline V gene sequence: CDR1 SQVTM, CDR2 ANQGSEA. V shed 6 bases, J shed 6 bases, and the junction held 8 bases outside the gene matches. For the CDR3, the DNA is TGCAGCGTCGGGGCAGGGGGATCTCAGCCCCAGCATTTT. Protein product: CSVGAGGSQPQHF.

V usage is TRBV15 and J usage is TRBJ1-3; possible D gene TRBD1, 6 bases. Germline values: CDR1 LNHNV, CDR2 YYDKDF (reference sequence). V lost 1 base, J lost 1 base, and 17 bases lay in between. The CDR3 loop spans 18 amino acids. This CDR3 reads CATSRGGAVPESGNTIYF. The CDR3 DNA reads TGTGCCACCAGCAGAGGGGGGGCAGTCCCGGAGTCTGGAAACACCATATATTTT.

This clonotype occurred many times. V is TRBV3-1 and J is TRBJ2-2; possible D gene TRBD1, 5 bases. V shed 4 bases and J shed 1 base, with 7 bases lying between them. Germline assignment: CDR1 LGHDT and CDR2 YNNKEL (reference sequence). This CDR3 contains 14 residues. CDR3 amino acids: CASSRQGNTGELFF. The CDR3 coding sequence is TGTGCCAGCAGCCGGCAGGGGAACACCGGGGAGCTGTTTTTT. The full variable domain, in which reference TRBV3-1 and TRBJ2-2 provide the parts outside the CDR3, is DTAVSQTPKYLVTQMGNDKSIKCEQNLGHDTMYWYKQDSKKFLKIMFSYNNKELIINETVPNRFSPKSPDKAHLNLHINSLELGDSAVYFCASSRQGNTGELFFGEGSRLTVL.

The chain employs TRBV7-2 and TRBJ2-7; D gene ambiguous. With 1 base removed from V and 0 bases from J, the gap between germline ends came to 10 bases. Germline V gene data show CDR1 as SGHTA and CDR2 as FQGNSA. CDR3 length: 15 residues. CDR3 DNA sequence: TGTGCCAGCAGCTTAGGTGGCAGAAGCTCCTACGAGCAGTACTTC. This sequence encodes CASSLGGRSSYEQYF.

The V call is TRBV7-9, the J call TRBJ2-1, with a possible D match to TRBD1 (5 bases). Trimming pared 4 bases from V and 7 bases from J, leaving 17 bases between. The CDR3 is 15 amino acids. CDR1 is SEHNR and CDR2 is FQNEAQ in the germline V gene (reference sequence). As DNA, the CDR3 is TGTGCCAGCAGCTCCACCTCCTTGGACAAAAATGAGCAGTTCTTC. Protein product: CASSSTSLDKNEQFF.

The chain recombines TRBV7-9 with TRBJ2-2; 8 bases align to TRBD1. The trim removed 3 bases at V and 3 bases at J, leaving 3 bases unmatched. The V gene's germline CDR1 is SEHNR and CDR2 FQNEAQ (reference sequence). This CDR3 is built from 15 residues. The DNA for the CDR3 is TGTGCCAGCAGCTTCAGGGGGCCGGACACCGGGGAGCTGTTTTTT. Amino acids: CASSFRGPDTGELFF.

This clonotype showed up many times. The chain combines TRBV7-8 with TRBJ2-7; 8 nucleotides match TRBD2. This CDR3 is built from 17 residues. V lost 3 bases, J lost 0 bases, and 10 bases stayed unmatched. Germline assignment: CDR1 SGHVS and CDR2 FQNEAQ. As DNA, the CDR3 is TGTGCCAGCAGCTTCGGGAAGGCGGGGGGCTCCTCCTACGAGCAGTACTTC. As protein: CASSFGKAGGSSYEQYF.

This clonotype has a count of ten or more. CDR3: CASSLERETQYF. The DNA of the CDR3 is TGTGCCAGCAGCTTAGAAAGGGAGACCCAGTACTTC. The genes are TRBV7-2 and TRBJ2-5; D call uncertain. CDR1 SGHTA and CDR2 FQGNSA come from the germline V gene. CDR3 length: 12 amino acids. The V and J ends lost 1 base and 5 bases respectively, with 5 bases between them.

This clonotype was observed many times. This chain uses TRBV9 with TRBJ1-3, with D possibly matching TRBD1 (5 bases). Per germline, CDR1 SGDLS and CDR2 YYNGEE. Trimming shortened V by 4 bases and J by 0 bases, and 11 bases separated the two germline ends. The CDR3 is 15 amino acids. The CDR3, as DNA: TGTGCCAGCAGCCCCCGGGGGAGCTCTGGAAACACCATATATTTT. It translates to CASSPRGSSGNTIYF.

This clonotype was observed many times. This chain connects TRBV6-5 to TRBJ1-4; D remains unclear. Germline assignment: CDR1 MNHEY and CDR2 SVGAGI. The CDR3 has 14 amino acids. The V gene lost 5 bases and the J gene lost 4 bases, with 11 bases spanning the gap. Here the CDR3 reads CASSPTVVNEKLFF. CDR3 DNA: TGTGCCAGCAGTCCGACGGTTGTTAATGAAAAACTGTTTTTT.

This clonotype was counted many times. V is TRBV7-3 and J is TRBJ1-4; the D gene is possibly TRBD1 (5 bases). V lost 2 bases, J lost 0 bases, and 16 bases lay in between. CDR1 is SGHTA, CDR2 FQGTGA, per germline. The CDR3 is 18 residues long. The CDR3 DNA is TGTGCCAGCAGCTTAGACGTTGGCTGGGGCTCAACTAATGAAAAACTGTTTTTT. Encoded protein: CASSLDVGWGSTNEKLFF.

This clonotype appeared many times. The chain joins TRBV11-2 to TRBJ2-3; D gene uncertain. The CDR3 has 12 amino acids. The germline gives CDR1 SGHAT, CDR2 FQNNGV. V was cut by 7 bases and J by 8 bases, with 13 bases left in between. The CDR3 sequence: CASTDLWGTQYF. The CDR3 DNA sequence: TGTGCCAGCACCGACCTCTGGGGTACGCAGTATTTT.

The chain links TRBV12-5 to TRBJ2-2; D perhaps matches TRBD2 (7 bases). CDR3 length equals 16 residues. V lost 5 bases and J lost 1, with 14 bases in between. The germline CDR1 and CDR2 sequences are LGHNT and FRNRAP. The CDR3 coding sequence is TGTGCTAGTGGTCCCCCGGGGGGCGAGAACACCGGGGAGCTGTTTTTT. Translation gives CASGPPGGENTGELFF.